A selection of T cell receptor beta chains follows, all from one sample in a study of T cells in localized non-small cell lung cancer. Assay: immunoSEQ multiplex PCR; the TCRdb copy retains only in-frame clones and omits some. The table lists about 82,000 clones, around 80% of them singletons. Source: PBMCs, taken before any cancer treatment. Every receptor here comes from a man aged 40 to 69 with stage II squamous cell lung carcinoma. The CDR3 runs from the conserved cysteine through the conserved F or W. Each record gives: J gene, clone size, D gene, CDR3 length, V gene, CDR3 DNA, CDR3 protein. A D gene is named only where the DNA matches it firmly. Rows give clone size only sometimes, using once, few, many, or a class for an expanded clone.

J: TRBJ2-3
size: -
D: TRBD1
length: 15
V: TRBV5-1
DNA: TGCGCCAGCAGCCTGCCGGGACAGGGCTTGAATACGCAGTATTTT
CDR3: CASSLPGQGLNTQYF

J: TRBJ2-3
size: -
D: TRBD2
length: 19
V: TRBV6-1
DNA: TGTGCCAGCAGTGCACGATACCTAGCTTGGGGGAGGGCCGCAGATACGCAGTATTTT
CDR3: CASSARYLAWGRAADTQYF

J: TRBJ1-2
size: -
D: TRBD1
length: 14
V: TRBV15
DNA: TGTGCCACCAGCAGAGACGGCAGGGGGTATGGCTACACCTTC
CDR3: CATSRDGRGYGYTF

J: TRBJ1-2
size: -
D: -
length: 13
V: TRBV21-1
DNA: TGTGCCAGTTGGACAGGGAGAGGCTATGGCTACACCTTC
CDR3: CASWTGRGYGYTF

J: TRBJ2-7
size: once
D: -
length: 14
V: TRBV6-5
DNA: TGTGCCAGCAGTTACGGTCAGGGAGCCTACGAGCAGTACTTC
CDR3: CASSYGQGAYEQYF

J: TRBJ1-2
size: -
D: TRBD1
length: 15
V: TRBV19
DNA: TGTGCCAGTAGCCCGGGACCAGGGGGGGCCTATGGCTACACCTTC
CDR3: CASSPGPGGAYGYTF

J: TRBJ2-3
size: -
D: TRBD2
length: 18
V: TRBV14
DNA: TGTGCCAGCAGCCTCGTAGCGGGAGGGCGAACAACCACAGATACGCAGTATTTT
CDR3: CASSLVAGGRTTTDTQYF

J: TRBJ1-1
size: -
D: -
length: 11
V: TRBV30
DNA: TGTGCCTGGAGTGTAAGGCTCGGAGCTTTCTTT
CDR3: CAWSVRLGAFF

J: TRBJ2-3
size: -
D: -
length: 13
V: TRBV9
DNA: TGTGCCAGCAGCGTAGGGCTAGAAGATACGCAGTATTTT
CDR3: CASSVGLEDTQYF

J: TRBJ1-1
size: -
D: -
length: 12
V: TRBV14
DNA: TGTGCCAGCAGCCCAGGGTGGGGGGAAGCTTTCTTT
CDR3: CASSPGWGEAFF

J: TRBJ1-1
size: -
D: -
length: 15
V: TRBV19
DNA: TGTGCCAGTAGTCTCAACTCAGGTCCGAACACTGAAGCTTTCTTT
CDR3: CASSLNSGPNTEAFF

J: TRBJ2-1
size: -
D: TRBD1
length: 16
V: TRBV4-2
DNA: TGTGCCAGCAGCCACGGACAGGGGGTAAGAGTGGGTGAGCAGTTCTTC
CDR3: CASSHGQGVRVGEQFF

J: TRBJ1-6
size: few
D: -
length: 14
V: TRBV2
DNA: TGTGCCAGCAGTGAGGGAGGGAGGTCTTCACCCCTCCACTTT
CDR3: CASSEGGRSSPLHF

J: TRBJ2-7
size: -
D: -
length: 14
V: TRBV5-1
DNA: TGCGCCAGCAGCTTGGCCTTGGACTCCTACGAGCAGTACTTC
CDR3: CASSLALDSYEQYF

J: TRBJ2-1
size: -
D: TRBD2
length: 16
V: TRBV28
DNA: TGTGCCAGCAGTCCGGGACTAGCGGGGAACGACAATGAGCAGTTCTTC
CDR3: CASSPGLAGNDNEQFF

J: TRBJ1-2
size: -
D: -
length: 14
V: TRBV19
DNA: TGTGCCAGTAGTTCATGGACAGCTAACTATGGCTACACCTTC
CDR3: CASSSWTANYGYTF

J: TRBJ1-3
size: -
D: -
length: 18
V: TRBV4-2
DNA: TGTGCCAGCAGCCAAGAAGTTAACAGGCTCAGCTCTGGAAACACCATATATTTT
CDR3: CASSQEVNRLSSGNTIYF

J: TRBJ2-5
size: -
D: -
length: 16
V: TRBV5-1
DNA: TGCGCCAGCAGCTTTAGGGGCAGAAGTCCGTCAGAGACCCAGTACTTC
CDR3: CASSFRGRSPSETQYF

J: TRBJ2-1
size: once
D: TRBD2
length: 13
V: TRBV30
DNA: TGTGCCTGGAGTAAAGGGACTAGTTATGAGCAGTTCTTC
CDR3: CAWSKGTSYEQFF

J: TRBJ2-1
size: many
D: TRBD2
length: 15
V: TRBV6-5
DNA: TGTGCCAGCAGTTATAACGCGGGAGATAGGAATGAGCAGTTCTTC
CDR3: CASSYNAGDRNEQFF

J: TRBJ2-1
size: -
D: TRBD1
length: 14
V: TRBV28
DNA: TGTGCCAGCAGCCGAGGGACAGGGCGTCGGGAGCAGTTCTTC
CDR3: CASSRGTGRREQFF

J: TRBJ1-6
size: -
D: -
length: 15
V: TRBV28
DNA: TGTGCCAGCACCTCCGGAACAGGGAGGAATTCACCCCTCCACTTT
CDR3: CASTSGTGRNSPLHF

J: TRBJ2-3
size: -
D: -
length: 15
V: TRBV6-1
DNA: TGTGCCAGCAGGCCCCGGGCGGGGATCACAGATACGCAGTATTTT
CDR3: CASRPRAGITDTQYF

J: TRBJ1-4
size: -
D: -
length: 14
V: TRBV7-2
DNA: TGTGCCAGCAGCCGCTCAGGTGTGAGGGAAAAACTGTTTTTT
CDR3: CASSRSGVREKLFF

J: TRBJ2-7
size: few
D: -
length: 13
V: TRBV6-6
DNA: TGTGCCAGCAGAAACGGATACTCCTACGAGCAGTACTTC
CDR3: CASRNGYSYEQYF

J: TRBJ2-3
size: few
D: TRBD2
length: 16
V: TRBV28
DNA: TGTGCCAGCACCTTCGCTCTAGCGGGAGCAAGAGATACGCAGTATTTT
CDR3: CASTFALAGARDTQYF

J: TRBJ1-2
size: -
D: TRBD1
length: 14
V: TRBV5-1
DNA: TGCGCCAGCAGCGATGGACAGGGTGGGCGAGGCTACACCTTC
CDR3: CASSDGQGGRGYTF

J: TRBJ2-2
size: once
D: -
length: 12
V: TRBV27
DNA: TGTGCCAGCAGCCCCCGGGAGGGGGAGCTGTTTTTT
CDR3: CASSPREGELFF

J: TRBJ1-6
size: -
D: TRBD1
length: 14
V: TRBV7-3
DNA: TGTGCCAGCAGCCGGGGGACAGGAGTTTCACCCCTCCACTTT
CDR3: CASSRGTGVSPLHF

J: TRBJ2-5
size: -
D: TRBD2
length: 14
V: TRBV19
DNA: TGTGCCAGTAGATCACTAGCGGCCCGGGAGACCCAGTACTTC
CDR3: CASRSLAARETQYF

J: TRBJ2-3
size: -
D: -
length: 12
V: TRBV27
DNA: TGTGCCAGCAGTCCGCAGACAGATACGCAGTATTTT
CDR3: CASSPQTDTQYF

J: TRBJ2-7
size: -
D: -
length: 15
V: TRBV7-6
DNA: TGTGCCAGCAGCTTGGGTCCTAGCTCCACCTACGAGCAGTACTTC
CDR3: CASSLGPSSTYEQYF

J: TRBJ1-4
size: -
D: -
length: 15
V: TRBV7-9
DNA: TGTGCCAGCGCCTCCAGGCAAAGGGGTAATGAAAAACTGTTTTTT
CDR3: CASASRQRGNEKLFF

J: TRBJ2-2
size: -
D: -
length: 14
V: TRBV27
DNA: TGTGCCAGCAGGTGGACAGCCGGCACCGGGGAGCTGTTTTTT
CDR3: CASRWTAGTGELFF

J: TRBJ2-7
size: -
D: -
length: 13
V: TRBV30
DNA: TGTGCCTGGAGTGTACAATTGGAGAGAGAGCAGTACTTC
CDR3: CAWSVQLEREQYF

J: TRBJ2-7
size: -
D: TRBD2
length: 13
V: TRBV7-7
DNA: TGTGCTAGCAGCTTAGCGGGGGGTCGCGAGCAGTACTTC
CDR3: CASSLAGGREQYF

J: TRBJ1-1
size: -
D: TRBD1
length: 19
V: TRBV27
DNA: TGTGCCAGCAGTCCCTACGGACAGGGGTTGCTCACACTCAACACTGAAGCTTTCTTT
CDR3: CASSPYGQGLLTLNTEAFF

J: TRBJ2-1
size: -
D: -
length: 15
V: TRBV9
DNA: TGTGCCAGCAGCGTAGACAGCAGCTCCTACAATGAGCAGTTCTTC
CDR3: CASSVDSSSYNEQFF

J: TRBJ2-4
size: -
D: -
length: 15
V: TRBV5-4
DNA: TGTGCCAGCAGCTCCGGGGGCCTCCAAGAAAACATTCAGTACTTC
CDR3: CASSSGGLQENIQYF

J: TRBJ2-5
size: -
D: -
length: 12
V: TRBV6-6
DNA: TGTGCCAGCAGTTGGGGTCAAGAGACCCAGTACTTC
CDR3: CASSWGQETQYF